These 10 T cell receptor beta chains originate from one sample sequenced in a study of T cell responses to AZD1222 COVID-19 vaccine. The repertoire was sequenced with immunoSEQ multiplex PCR; TCRdb's copy has only in-frame clones and lacks some. Of roughly 70,000 clones listed, 88% are singletons. Sample: peripheral blood, taken 28 days after the second dose of the MenACWY control vaccine. The receptors here all came from an adult who received the MenACWY meningococcal vaccine as a control.

The V gene is TRBV27, the J gene TRBJ2-7; 10 nucleotides align to TRBD2. The germline gives CDR1 MNHEY, CDR2 SMNVEV (reference sequence). V was pared by 5 bases and J by 6 bases, with 16 bases of the junction left unmatched. The CDR3 consists of 17 residues. CDR3 in DNA: TGTGCCAGCAGTGCGGACGAGCGGGGGGGAAATAGGGGCGAGCAGTACTTC. Amino acids: CASSADERGGNRGEQYF.

This chain connects TRBV19 to TRBJ1-3; D is unclear. V gave up 7 bases and J gave up 0 bases, with 13 bases separating them. The CDR3 runs to 15 residues. In germline, CDR1 is LNHDA, CDR2 SQIVND (reference sequence). As DNA, the CDR3 is TGTGCCAGTATGTCCCCGGCAGTCTCTGGAAACACCATATATTTT. Translation: CASMSPAVSGNTIYF.

CDR3 sequence (DNA): TGCGCCAGCAGCCCCTCGGCGTCGAGCTCCTACAATGAGCAGTTCTTC. It codes for CASSPSASSSYNEQFF. The V call is TRBV5-1, the J call TRBJ2-1, with D uncertain. This CDR3 contains 16 residues. Per the germline V gene, CDR1 is SGHRS and CDR2 is YFSETQ. V was clipped by 4 bases and J by 0 bases, with 14 bases between them. Supplemented by reference TRBV5-1 and TRBJ2-1, the full variable domain reads KAGVTQTPRYLIKTRGQQVTLSCSPISGHRSVSWYQQTPGQGLQFLFEYFSETQRNKGNFPGRFSGRQFSNSRSEMNVSTLELGDSALYLCASSPSASSSYNEQFFGPGTRLTVL.

The genes are TRBV6-2 or TRBV6-3 and TRBJ2-2; unclear D gene. This CDR3 spans 14 amino acids. Per the germline V gene, CDR1 is MNHEY and CDR2 is SVGEGT. Trimming stripped 1 base from V and 6 bases from J, with 9 bases between. The CDR3 bases are TGTGCCAGCAGTTACTTCGGTAGATCCGGGGAGCTGTTTTTT. Translated: CASSYFGRSGELFF.

Only one count was recorded for this clone. The V call is TRBV28, the J call TRBJ2-1; perhaps TRBD1 as D (6 bases). Germline CDR1 is MDHEN and CDR2 is SYDVKM. Between the trimmed V and J ends, which lost 5 bases and 5 bases, there was a span of 16 bases. The CDR3 runs to 15 residues. CDR3 DNA: TGTGCCAGCAGTCAAGGGGGTCCTCGGGACAATGAGCAGTTCTTC. It translates to CASSQGGPRDNEQFF.

The table lists this clone with a count of one. The rearrangement uses TRBV5-1 and TRBJ2-2; 8 bases align to TRBD1. Germline V gene sequence: CDR1 SGHRS, CDR2 YFSETQ. The CDR3 runs to 16 residues. Unmatched junction bases numbered 6, after V lost 0 bases and J lost 5 bases. The CDR3 nucleotides are TGCGCCAGCAGCTTGGCCGGGACAGGCCGGACCGGGGAGCTGTTTTTT. As protein: CASSLAGTGRTGELFF.

This clone has just one count. The rearrangement links TRBV29-1 to TRBJ1-1; D perhaps matches TRBD1 (6 bases). V lost 4 bases to trimming and J lost 11 bases, with 17 bases between them. CDR3 size: 12 residues. CDR1 and CDR2 from the germline V gene are SQVTM and ANQGSEA. The CDR3 protein is CSVANPGARAFF. CDR3 coding DNA: TGCAGCGTTGCCAACCCGGGGGCGCGTGCTTTCTTT. Full variable domain (remainder filled in from reference TRBV29-1 and TRBJ1-1): SAVISQKPSRDICQRGTSLTIQCQVDSQVTMMFWYRQQPGQSLTLIATANQGSEATYESGFVIDKFPISRPNLTFSTLTVSNMSPEDSSIYLCSVANPGARAFFGQGTRLTVV.

The V and J genes are TRBV2 and TRBJ2-7; D remains ambiguous. The CDR3 length is 13 residues. V lost 2 bases and J lost 6, with 11 bases in between. CDR1 SNHLY and CDR2 FYNNEI come from the germline V gene. CDR3 nucleotide sequence: TGTGCCAGCAGTGAACCACCCTTGGGCGAGCAGTACTTC. Amino acid sequence: CASSEPPLGEQYF.

Worth noting for this clone: An end of the junction differs from the germline gene, which may be a read error. This sequence joins TRBV7-7 and TRBJ2-1, with D maybe TRBD2 (5 bases). The germline V gene has CDR1 SSHAT and CDR2 FNYEAQ (reference sequence). The CDR3 length is 15 residues. The CDR3 region has the DNA TGTGCTAGCAGCTTAAGAGGGATGTCCTACAATGAGCAGTTCTTC. It codes for CASSLRGMSYNEQFF.

The chain is built from TRBV5-1 and TRBJ1-2; no firm D call. Germline assignment: CDR1 SGHRS and CDR2 YFSETQ. V dropped 3 bases and J dropped 3 bases, with 9 bases sitting between them. This CDR3 comprises 13 residues. Here the CDR3 DNA reads TGCGCCAGCAGCTCCAGTCAACACTATGGCTACACCTTC. As protein: CASSSSQHYGYTF.